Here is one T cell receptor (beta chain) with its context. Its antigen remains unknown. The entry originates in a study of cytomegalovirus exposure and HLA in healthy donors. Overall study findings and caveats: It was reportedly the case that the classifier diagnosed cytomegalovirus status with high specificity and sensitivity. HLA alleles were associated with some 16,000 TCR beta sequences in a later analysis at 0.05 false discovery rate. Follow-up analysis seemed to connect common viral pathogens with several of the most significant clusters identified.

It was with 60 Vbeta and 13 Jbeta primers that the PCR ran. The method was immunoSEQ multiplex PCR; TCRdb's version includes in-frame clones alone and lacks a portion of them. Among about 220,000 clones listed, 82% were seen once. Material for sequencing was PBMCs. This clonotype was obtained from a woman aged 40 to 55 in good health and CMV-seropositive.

CDR3 sequence (DNA): TGTGCCAGCAGCTCCGGGACTAGCGGGGTCGATGAGCAGTTCTTC. It specifies CASSSGTSGVDEQFF. This chain links TRBV5-4 with TRBJ2-1; 13 nucleotides match TRBD2. CDR1 and CDR2 (germline): SGHNT, YYREEE (reference sequence). The CDR3 loop spans 15 amino acids. Germline trimming cut 3 bases from V and 8 bases from J; bases unmatched to any gene: 5.